This T cell receptor beta chain came from a study of control samples from healthy donors and cancer patients. This CDR3 comprises 15 residues. The V end lost 5 bases, the J end lost 3 bases, and 16 bases lay between the germline ends. CDR1 and CDR2 from the germline V gene are SGHAT and FQNNGV. Repertoires were generated with immunoSEQ multiplex PCR, while TCRdb's copy carries only in-frame clones and drops some. Of about 130,000 clones in the sample, roughly 94% were seen once. The chain links TRBV11-2 to TRBJ1-1, with D possibly TRBD1 on 6 matching bases. The specimen sequenced was PBMCs. The source of this sequence is a man aged 55-75 years with colorectal cancer. The CDR3 region is CASSPLIQGDTEAFF. CDR3 in DNA: TGTGCCAGCAGCCCATTAATACAGGGAGACACTGAAGCTTTCTTT.